One and the same sample provided the 27 T cell receptor beta chains below, sequenced in a study of T cell responses to AZD1222 COVID-19 vaccine. TCRdb's table, derived via immunoSEQ multiplex PCR, lists solely in-frame clones and lacks some. This sample has some 170,000 clones, with 70% to 90% found just once. The sequencing used peripheral blood, collected on day 0 of AZD1222 vaccination. The source is an adult in good health.

V gene TRBV11-2 combines with J gene TRBJ1-3; possible D gene TRBD1, 5 bases. The CDR3 sequence is 15 residues long. V gave up 2 bases and J gave up 3 bases, with 11 bases separating them. The germline V gene has CDR1 SGHAT and CDR2 FQNNGV. CDR3 sequence (DNA): TGTGCCAGCAGCTTACAGGGCAGGGTTGGAAACACCATATATTTT. Residues: CASSLQGRVGNTIYF.

This clone was seen once. The chain recombines TRBV19 with TRBJ1-1; a possible D gene is TRBD1 (6 bases). Germline V CDR1 and CDR2: LNHDA, SQIVND (reference sequence). The CDR3 sequence is 12 residues long. V lost 8 bases and J 4 bases, leaving 11 bases between the germline ends. The chain's CDR3 is CASGGRGTEAFF. In DNA form, the CDR3 reads TGTGCCAGTGGGGGGCGAGGCACTGAAGCTTTCTTT.

A single count supports this clone. The genes are TRBV10-3 and TRBJ2-2; the D gene is possibly TRBD1 (7 bases). V lost 8 bases, J lost 10 bases, and 11 bases lay in between. The CDR3 contains 11 residues. CDR1 and CDR2 (germline): ENHRY, SYGVKD. The CDR3 bases are TGTGCCATCTCAGGGGGGTCGGAGCTGTTTTTT. Amino acid sequence: CAISGGSELFF.

The rearrangement uses TRBV7-7 and TRBJ1-2, with D possibly TRBD1 on 5 matching bases. The V gene lost 2 bases and the J gene lost 2 bases, with 9 bases spanning the gap. CDR1 SSHAT and CDR2 FNYEAQ come from the germline V gene (reference sequence). The CDR3 covers 14 residues. The CDR3 region has the DNA TGTGCCAGCAGCTTAAGCGACAGCAACTATGGCTACACCTTC. This translates into CASSLSDSNYGYTF. Looking up the rest from reference TRBV7-7 and TRBJ1-2 gives the full variable domain: GAGVSQSPRYKVTKRGQDVTLRCDPISSHATLYWYQQALGQGPEFLTYFNYEAQPDKSGLPSDRFSAERPEGSISTLTIQRTEQRDSAMYRCASSLSDSNYGYTFGSGTRLTVV.

This clone was detected once. This chain uses TRBV10-3 with TRBJ2-6; D is undetermined. Germline lookup yields CDR1 ENHRY and CDR2 SYGVKD. CDR3 length: 12 amino acids. The V end was cut by 10 bases, the J end by 2 bases, with 6 bases between. The CDR3 region is CANSPGANVLTF. The CDR3 nucleotides are TGTGCCAACAGCCCTGGGGCCAACGTCCTGACTTTC.

This clone turned up a few times. DNA of the CDR3: TGTGCCAGCAGCTCTTCCGGGACTCCCCCCTACGAGCAGTACTTC. Translated: CASSSSGTPPYEQYF. The V gene is TRBV27, the J gene TRBJ2-7; D may be TRBD2 (6 bases). This CDR3 is built from 15 residues. Germline assignment: CDR1 MNHEY and CDR2 SMNVEV (reference sequence). V shed 6 bases and J shed 2 bases, with 17 bases lying between them.

V and J are TRBV9 and TRBJ2-2, with D perhaps matching TRBD1 (5 bases). The CDR3 is 15 residues long. Deletions cut 4 bases from V and 4 bases from J, with 14 bases between. The germline V gene has CDR1 SGDLS and CDR2 YYNGEE. The CDR3 is CASSLVGQGTGELFF. The DNA of the CDR3 is TGTGCCAGCAGCCTCGTCGGTCAGGGCACCGGGGAGCTGTTTTTT.

This sequence joins TRBV24-1 and TRBJ2-3; the D is unclear. V gave up 4 bases and J gave up 0 bases, with 13 bases separating them. The CDR3 is 16 amino acids. Germline lookup yields CDR1 KGHDR and CDR2 SFDVKD. The CDR3 DNA is TGTGCCACCAGTGACCCAACTGCGTTTAGCACAGATACGCAGTATTTT. Its protein product is CATSDPTAFSTDTQYF.

This chain uses TRBV6-1 with TRBJ1-6; D possibly corresponds to TRBD1 (6 bases). V lost 1 base, J lost 6 bases, and 13 bases lay in between. CDR1 and CDR2 from the germline V gene are MNHNS and SASEGT. This CDR3 is built from 16 residues. CDR3 loop: CASSEGDKRGNSPLHF. CDR3 nucleotide sequence: TGTGCCAGCAGTGAAGGGGACAAACGGGGTAATTCACCCCTCCACTTT.

This sequence joins TRBV18 and TRBJ2-5; 9 positions match TRBD1. Germline loops: CDR1 KGHSH, CDR2 LQKENI. The junction had 3 bases not matched to a gene; V was cut back by 6 bases and J by 1 base. The CDR3 length is 14 residues. CDR3 sequence: CASSPGQGQETQYF. The CDR3 nucleotides read TGTGCCAGCTCCCCGGGACAGGGCCAAGAGACCCAGTACTTC.

The CDR3 reads CASSESDTEAFF. As DNA, the CDR3 is TGTGCCAGCAGTGAATCGGACACTGAAGCTTTCTTT. The chain links TRBV2 to TRBJ1-1, with D uncertain. V was clipped by 2 bases and J by 3 bases, with 4 bases between them. Germline V gene lookup returns CDR1 SNHLY and CDR2 FYNNEI. The CDR3 is made up of 12 amino acids.

J is TRBJ2-3 and V is TRBV5-4; 15 bases map to TRBD2. There are 16 residues in the CDR3. CDR1 and CDR2 from the germline V gene are SGHNT and YYREEE (reference sequence). J gave up 5 bases and V 3 bases, and 4 bases lay outside the gene matches. This chain's CDR3 is CASSSGLAGGEDTQYF. CDR3 coding DNA: TGTGCCAGCAGCTCGGGACTAGCGGGGGGCGAAGATACGCAGTATTTT.

The sample holds one count of this clone. The chain uses TRBV6-5 and TRBJ2-5; TRBD2 matches at 7 bases. V was pared by 5 bases and J by 5 bases, with 11 bases of the junction left unmatched. There are 15 residues in the CDR3. CDR1 and CDR2 (germline): MNHEY, SVGAGI. The CDR3 reads CASSRTSVQGETQYF. The CDR3 nucleotides read TGTGCCAGCAGTCGGACTAGTGTCCAAGGGGAGACCCAGTACTTC.

The chain uses TRBV19 and TRBJ1-2, with 9 bases lining up with TRBD1. Germline CDR1 LNHDA, CDR2 SQIVND (reference sequence). With 4 bases clipped from V and 4 bases from J, the junction kept 7 bases outside the gene matches. This CDR3 is built from 15 residues. The CDR3 DNA follows: TGTGCCAGTAGTAAAAGGACAGGGGAAAGCTATGGCTACACCTTC. This gives the protein CASSKRTGESYGYTF.

V usage is TRBV24-1 and J usage is TRBJ2-3; 7 nucleotides match TRBD1. With 1 base clipped from V and 13 bases from J, the junction kept 4 bases outside the gene matches. This CDR3 region has 12 residues. Germline-derived CDR1 and CDR2 are KGHDR and SFDVKD. The CDR3 loop is CATSDLRGRKYF. CDR3 sequence (DNA): TGTGCCACCAGTGATTTAAGGGGGCGAAAGTATTTT.

This clone was observed once. Here the CDR3 reads CASSTGGAPNTEAFF. The CDR3 nucleotides read TGTGCCAGCAGTACTGGAGGGGCCCCGAACACTGAAGCTTTCTTT. The chain combines TRBV6-2 or TRBV6-3 with TRBJ1-1; a weak D match, TRBD1 (5 bases). V was pared by 5 bases and J by 1 base, with 14 bases between. The germline V gene encodes CDR1 MNHEY and CDR2 SVGEGT. This CDR3 has 15 residues.

The rearrangement links TRBV28 to TRBJ1-4, with D maybe TRBD1 (5 bases). CDR1 and CDR2 (germline): MDHEN, SYDVKM. This CDR3 region has 15 residues. Trimming took off 3 bases at V and 6 bases at J, with 14 bases between the two ends. The CDR3 DNA follows: TGTGCCAGCAGTTTCCCGGGAGTCAGGGATGAAAAACTGTTTTTT. It codes for CASSFPGVRDEKLFF.

In the case of this clone: An end of the junction differs from the germline gene, which may be a read error. This sequence joins TRBV13 and TRBJ1-3; D uncertain. Germline-derived CDR1 and CDR2 are PRHDT and FYEKMQ (reference sequence). The CDR3 is made up of 16 amino acids. Here the CDR3 DNA reads TGTGCCAGCAGCTTAGGACTTCAGACGGCTGGAAGCACCATATATTTT. Its translation is CASSLGLQTAGSTIYF.

The chain combines TRBV7-2 with TRBJ2-7; TRBD2 aligns across 8 bases. V shed 1 base and J 3 bases; nucleotides not matched to a gene: 8. CDR3 size: 16 residues. Looked up from germline, CDR1 is SGHTA and CDR2 is FQGNSA. The CDR3: CASSLDSATSDYEQYF. The CDR3 DNA sequence: TGTGCCAGCAGCTTAGATTCAGCGACTAGCGACTACGAGCAGTACTTC.

The chain uses TRBV6-5 and TRBJ1-1, with D unclear. Trimming shortened V by 6 bases and J by 4 bases, and 6 bases separated the two germline ends. This CDR3 comprises 11 residues. Germline lookup yields CDR1 MNHEY and CDR2 SVGAGI. CDR3 bases: TGTGCCAGCAGACGTAGCACTGAAGCTTTCTTT. It is translated as CASRRSTEAFF.

This chain joins TRBV29-1 and TRBJ1-2; 7 bases agree with TRBD1. The ends lost 6 bases at V and 7 bases at J; junction bases unmatched: 8. Germline lookup yields CDR1 SQVTM and CDR2 ANQGSEA. This CDR3 is built from 12 residues. Here the CDR3 DNA reads TGCAGCGTCCGGGACAGCGCAAGTGGCTACACCTTC. Amino acid sequence: CSVRDSASGYTF.

V gene TRBV6-5 combines with J gene TRBJ2-2, with a tentative D call TRBD2 (6 bases). The V end lost 7 bases, the J end lost 10 bases, and 22 bases lay between the germline ends. CDR3 length equals 15 residues. The germline gives CDR1 MNHEY, CDR2 SVGAGI. The CDR3 DNA reads TGTGCCAGCAAAGGGGCGGGATTGGTTTCGGAGGAGCTGTTTTTT. It codes for CASKGAGLVSEELFF.

This clone was found once. This rearrangement joins TRBV27 to TRBJ2-1; 12 nucleotides line up with TRBD2. This CDR3 has 16 amino acids. CDR1 MNHEY and CDR2 SMNVEV come from the germline V gene (reference sequence). Germline trimming cut 9 bases from V and 9 bases from J; bases unmatched to any gene: 15. CDR3 sequence: CASAPLSSGRAVEQFF. In DNA form, the CDR3 reads TGTGCCAGTGCCCCCCTCTCTAGCGGGAGGGCTGTTGAGCAGTTCTTC.

This sequence joins TRBV28 and TRBJ1-1; 8 positions agree with TRBD1. This CDR3 is 13 amino acids long. Losses at the gene ends were 10 bases for V and 0 bases for J; bases not matched to a gene: 4. Germline V gene data show CDR1 as MDHEN and CDR2 as SYDVKM. CDR3 bases: TGTGCCACCTCGACAGGGGTGAACACTGAAGCTTTCTTT. Translation: CATSTGVNTEAFF.

The rearrangement uses TRBV5-4 and TRBJ2-2; 7 nucleotides align to TRBD2. Germline V gene sequence: CDR1 SGHNT, CDR2 YYREEE (reference sequence). J lost 2 bases, V lost 4 bases, and 11 bases had no gene match. The CDR3 extends over 17 amino acids. CDR3: CASSQPSGGSNTGELFF. The DNA for the CDR3 is TGTGCCAGCAGCCAACCCTCGGGGGGTTCTAACACCGGGGAGCTGTTTTTT.

This chain uses TRBV9 with TRBJ2-3; 12 positions agree with TRBD2. The CDR3 spans 17 residues. From germline, CDR1 is SGDLS and CDR2 YYNGEE. J gave up 5 bases and V 4 bases, and 11 bases lay outside the gene matches. The CDR3 DNA reads as TGTGCCAGCAGCCTCCTAGCGGGGGGGCCGGTTGTAGATACGCAGTATTTT. Protein sequence: CASSLLAGGPVVDTQYF.

V and J are TRBV30 and TRBJ2-7, with TRBD1 as a possible D gene (6 bases). The V and J ends lost 2 bases and 0 bases respectively, with 11 bases between them. From germline, CDR1 is GTSNPN and CDR2 SVGIG (reference sequence). This CDR3 region has 14 residues. CDR3 loop: CAWSSTGISYEQYV. Written as DNA, the CDR3 is TGTGCCTGGAGTTCTACAGGGATCTCCTACGAGCAGTACGTC.